This section outlines one T cell receptor beta chain sequence together with its context. Its antigen remains unidentified. A marrow graft followed busulfan-fludarabine conditioning, with cyclophosphamide on days +3 and +4. The data stem from a study of T cells after posttransplantation cyclophosphamide. Study-level points and caveats: After PTCy, TRB diversity resembled that of CNI/methotrexate controls. Blood and skin or GI T cell repertoires showed limited TRB overlap. Later post-transplant blood repertoires were often dominated by donor CD8+ memory clones.

V lost 5 bases and J lost 6, with 13 bases in between. The V gene's germline CDR1 is KGHSH and CDR2 LQKENI. This CDR3 has 14 residues. Generated by immunoSEQ multiplex PCR, the TCRdb table keeps only in-frame clones and is missing some. The table includes roughly 7,600 clones, 82% detected once. This material consisted of CD4+ T cells sorted from blood, taken 1162 days after allogeneic stem cell transplant with posttransplant cyclophosphamide. The clonotype comes from a female patient in her forties who received an allogeneic stem cell transplant from a related donor, was CMV-positive, and had no GVHD. Some T cells may be supplied by the graft donor. This rearrangement joins TRBV18 to TRBJ2-2, with D possibly being TRBD1 (6 bases). CDR3: CASSDRRGSGELFF. The CDR3 DNA follows: TGTGCCAGCTCAGACCGCAGGGGATCCGGGGAGCTGTTTTTT.